The clone carrying this T cell receptor (beta chain) was found a few times. Germline V gene data show CDR1 as SEHNR and CDR2 as FQNEAQ (reference sequence). This CDR3 is built from 15 residues. V lost 4 bases and J lost 1; bases outside the gene matches: 6. This record comes from a study of T cells after yellow fever vaccination. Study-wide results and limits: At around 95% for CD4 and 75% to 90% for CD8, most primary-vaccination clones showed up again after the booster. Highly abundant clonotypes carried over from the bulk population could end up in FACS-sorted repertoires as contaminants.

A universal primer site and UMIs were added as TCR cDNA was made by 5'RACE template switching. TCRdb called the 5' RACE reads again in MiXCR, with one record for every CDR3 protein. Of tens of thousands of distinct CDR3 sequences listed, less than 8% are singletons. J is TRBJ1-1 and V is TRBV7-9; 7 nucleotides agree with TRBD1. The specimen comprised CD8+ T cells not binding an NS4B(214-222) dextramer, sorted from PBMCs, sampled 45 days after the first yellow fever vaccination. The receptor's source is a man between 18 and 35 years old who received the YFV17D yellow fever vaccine. CDR3 nucleotide sequence: TGTGCCAGCAGCTCCCGGACAGGAGAGAACACTGAAGCTTTCTTT. Translated, it gives CASSSRTGENTEAFF.